Listed here are 3 T cell receptor beta chains from one sample, sequenced in a study of post-analysis software for immune sequencing data. Overall study findings and caveats: A handful of TRBV segments were significantly more frequent in patients than in controls. TRBV5-6, TRBV5-1 and TRBV20-1 were among these segments.

TCR beta libraries were prepared from cDNA with unique molecular identifiers. One entry per CDR3 protein results from TCRdb running MiXCR on the PCR reads. The sample records a few hundred thousand distinct CDR3 sequences, about a third being singletons. Their antigens are not known. The sequencing input was blood. The receptors shown here come from a girl aged 10 to 17 with multiple sclerosis.

This CDR3 is CASSQTSGVNIQYF. As DNA, the CDR3 is TGTGCCAGCAGCCAAACCTCCGGGGTGAACATTCAGTACTTC. The rearrangement links TRBV3-1 to TRBJ2-4; possibly TRBD2 for D (5 bases). Trimming stripped 2 bases from V and 7 bases from J, with 12 bases between. The CDR3 is 14 residues long. From germline, CDR1 is LGHDT and CDR2 YNNKEL (reference sequence).

A few counts support this clonotype. The V gene is TRBV24-1, the J gene TRBJ2-5; 9 bases map to TRBD1. The CDR3 is 16 amino acids. Germline lookup yields CDR1 KGHDR and CDR2 SFDVKD. With V trimmed by 4 bases and J by 3 bases, 8 bases remained unmatched. The CDR3 coding sequence is TGTGCCACCAGTGACGCCGGGACAGGGCCAAAAGAGACCCAGTACTTC. This codes for CATSDAGTGPKETQYF.

The chain uses TRBV5-1 and TRBJ2-7; 12 nucleotides align to TRBD2. Losses at the gene ends were 5 bases for V and 4 bases for J; bases not matched to a gene: 13. CDR3 length: 17 amino acids. Per the germline V gene, CDR1 is SGHRS and CDR2 is YFSETQ. This chain's CDR3 is CASSSGTSGSLFYEQYF. The CDR3 nucleotides read TGCGCCAGCAGTTCCGGGACTAGCGGGTCCCTCTTTTACGAGCAGTACTTC.